What follows describes a single T cell receptor (beta chain). Antigen: not known. CDR3 length: 13 amino acids. CDR1 SGHRS and CDR2 YFSETQ come from the germline V gene. Trimming removed 0 bases at V and 3 bases at J, with 6 bases between. Using a J-beta primer mix together with a sample-barcoded 5' primer, a second PCR was run for roughly 7 to 11 cycles. TCRdb reanalysed the 5' RACE reads using MiXCR and keeps one entry per CDR3 protein. In the table there are just under 900,000 distinct CDR3 sequences, around 26% of which are singletons. These data come from a study of blood T cells in healthy people across ages. Whole-study results and caveats: Strongly correlated with naive T cell percentage was TCR beta diversity.

The sequence derives from a woman of 80 years or more in good health. The chain couples TRBV5-1 to TRBJ2-5; D not certain. Sequencing was done on a sample of blood. The CDR3 is CASSLEPEETQYF. The CDR3, as DNA: TGCGCCAGCAGCTTGGAGCCTGAAGAGACCCAGTACTTC.